The 21 T cell receptor beta chains listed next were all sequenced from one sample in a study of cytomegalovirus exposure and HLA in healthy donors. The PCR had 60 Vbeta and 13 Jbeta primers. TCRdb keeps only in-frame clones here, not all; method: immunoSEQ multiplex PCR. Altogether 90,000 to 130,000 clones are present, roughly 66% being singletons, with the ten largest covering around 2.2%. Source material: PBMCs. All receptors come from a woman under 40 in good health and CMV-seronegative.

This sequence joins TRBV6-6 and TRBJ2-3, with D possibly being TRBD1 (6 bases). This CDR3 spans 16 amino acids. Germline V gene data show CDR1 as MNHNY and CDR2 as SVGAGI (reference sequence). The ends were cut back, 1 base at V and 1 base at J, with 12 bases in the middle. The CDR3: CASSYLAAGGTDTQYF. The CDR3 bases are TGTGCCAGCAGTTACTTGGCTGCAGGGGGCACAGATACGCAGTATTTT.

CDR3 bases: TGTGCCAGCTCAAGGGACAGGGGATTTGATGGCTACACCTTC. Residues: CASSRDRGFDGYTF. The genes are TRBV18 and TRBJ1-2; TRBD1 agrees at 10 bases. This CDR3 spans 14 amino acids. V shed 5 bases and J 6 bases; nucleotides not matched to a gene: 6. CDR1 and CDR2 from the germline V gene are KGHSH and LQKENI.

This clone was seen a few times. As DNA, the CDR3 is TGTGCCAGCAGCGAAAGAACCGGCGGGGAGCTGTTTTTT. It yields the protein CASSERTGGELFF. This sequence joins TRBV7-2 and TRBJ2-2, with D uncertain. Germline CDR1 is SGHTA and CDR2 is FQGNSA. V dropped 5 bases and J dropped 7 bases, with 11 bases sitting between them. CDR3 length equals 13 residues.

V usage is TRBV6-5 and J usage is TRBJ2-3; the match to TRBD2 covers 8 bases. The V gene end was trimmed by 0 bases and the J gene end by 2 bases; junction bases not matched to a gene: 4. Looked up from germline, CDR1 is MNHEY and CDR2 is SVGAGI. The CDR3 length is 16 residues. This CDR3 is CASSYSAGVTTDTQYF. CDR3 coding DNA: TGTGCCAGCAGTTACTCAGCGGGAGTAACCACAGATACGCAGTATTTT.

The chain carries TRBV27 and TRBJ2-5; D perhaps matches TRBD1 (5 bases). The CDR3 consists of 14 residues. V dropped 6 bases and J dropped 4 bases, with 15 bases sitting between them. Germline V gives CDR1 MNHEY, CDR2 SMNVEV (reference sequence). The chain's CDR3 is CASSALGVRETQYF. The CDR3 DNA is TGTGCCAGCAGCGCCCTAGGGGTACGAGAGACCCAGTACTTC.

This clone has only a few counts. The chain is built from TRBV5-1 and TRBJ2-7; 8 bases map to TRBD2. Unmatched junction bases numbered 2, after V lost 4 bases and J lost 2 bases. The CDR3 spans 13 residues. Germline CDR1 is SGHRS and CDR2 is YFSETQ. Written as DNA, the CDR3 is TGCGCCAGCAGCGGTAGCGGGACCTACGAGCAGTACTTC. Protein sequence: CASSGSGTYEQYF.

This chain joins TRBV30 and TRBJ2-7; 7 bases align to TRBD1. Germline lookup yields CDR1 GTSNPN and CDR2 SVGIG (reference sequence). The junction had 7 bases not matched to a gene; V was cut back by 6 bases and J by 2 bases. This CDR3 has 13 amino acids. For the CDR3, the DNA is TGTGCCTGCCAGGGGGTCAATCCCTACGAGCAGTACTTC. It translates to CACQGVNPYEQYF.

The V gene is TRBV28, the J gene TRBJ1-1; 10 nucleotides agree with TRBD1. This CDR3 has 12 amino acids. V gave up 8 bases and J gave up 6 bases; unmatched junction bases: 3. The germline gives CDR1 MDHEN, CDR2 SYDVKM. The CDR3: CASSTGGAEAFF. CDR3 bases: TGTGCCAGCTCGACAGGGGGCGCTGAAGCTTTCTTT.

The V and J genes are TRBV27 and TRBJ2-1; weak D call: TRBD2 (6 bases). There are 16 residues in the CDR3. V was clipped by 0 bases and J by 0 bases, with 9 bases between them. Germline V gene data show CDR1 as MNHEY and CDR2 as SMNVEV (reference sequence). Here the CDR3 DNA reads TGTGCCAGCAGTTTATCTAGCGGTAGCTCCTACAATGAGCAGTTCTTC. This translates into CASSLSSGSSYNEQFF.

The chain combines TRBV14 with TRBJ2-7; 8 bases are shared with TRBD2. This CDR3 region has 16 residues. From germline, CDR1 is SGHDN and CDR2 FVKESK. V lost 1 base, J lost 5 bases, and 10 bases stayed unmatched. The CDR3 DNA reads TGTGCCAGCAGCCAAGGAGTTTCCAGCGGGAGTGACGAGCAGTACTTC. Translation gives CASSQGVSSGSDEQYF.

The sample holds one count of this clone. The V gene is TRBV5-4, the J gene TRBJ2-1; 9 positions agree with TRBD1. Germline values: CDR1 SGHNT, CDR2 YYREEE (reference sequence). The CDR3 sequence is 15 residues long. V was pared by 4 bases and J by 6 bases, with 8 bases of the junction left unmatched. The CDR3, as DNA: TGTGCCAGCAGCGAGGGACAGGGTCCGGTCAATGAGCAGTTCTTC. Translating it yields CASSEGQGPVNEQFF.

This chain connects TRBV4-2 to TRBJ2-7; 8 positions agree with TRBD2. The CDR3 consists of 20 residues. In germline, CDR1 is LGHNA, CDR2 YNFKEQ. After removal of 0 bases from V and 6 bases from J, the junction contained 22 bases not matched to a gene. The CDR3 sequence is CASSQEKGGRAGVGWSEQYF. DNA for the CDR3: TGTGCCAGCAGCCAAGAGAAGGGTGGGAGAGCGGGAGTCGGATGGTCCGAGCAGTACTTC.

This chain uses TRBV15 with TRBJ2-5; weak D call: TRBD2 (6 bases). This CDR3 comprises 15 residues. Germline CDR1 is LNHNV and CDR2 is YYDKDF (reference sequence). Trimming removed 1 base at V and 5 bases at J, with 14 bases between. Here the CDR3 DNA reads TGTGCCACCAGCAGAGTGATCGGGAGTGGGGAGACCCAGTACTTC. Its translation is CATSRVIGSGETQYF.

The rearrangement uses TRBV28 and TRBJ2-2; TRBD1 matches 12 bases. This CDR3 comprises 17 residues. In germline, CDR1 is MDHEN, CDR2 SYDVKM. The V gene end was trimmed by 5 bases and the J gene end by 6 bases; junction bases not matched to a gene: 10. The CDR3 DNA reads TGTGCCAGCAGTGCCCCGGGACAGGGGGCTATGGCCGGGGAGCTGTTTTTT. This sequence encodes CASSAPGQGAMAGELFF.

The table lists this clone with a count of one. The chain is built from TRBV9 and TRBJ1-1, with D perhaps TRBD1 (6 bases). V lost 3 bases, J lost 4 bases, and 16 bases lay in between. The germline gives CDR1 SGDLS, CDR2 YYNGEE. The CDR3 length is 15 residues. For the CDR3, the DNA is TGTGCCAGCAGCGCGGGGGGGGCAGTCGGCACTGAAGCTTTCTTT. Amino acids: CASSAGGAVGTEAFF.

This clone was detected only a few times. The CDR3 DNA follows: TGTGCCAGCAGCTTAGTCATTAGCTCGGGCAATGAGCAGTTCTTC. Translation gives CASSLVISSGNEQFF. The rearrangement uses TRBV7-9 and TRBJ2-1, with D uncertain. The CDR3 is 15 residues long. The ends were cut back, 1 base at V and 6 bases at J, with 13 bases in the middle. Germline loops: CDR1 SEHNR, CDR2 FQNEAQ (reference sequence).

This chain connects TRBV28 to TRBJ2-3, with 9 positions matching TRBD2. This CDR3 spans 16 amino acids. Germline V CDR1 and CDR2: MDHEN, SYDVKM. Trimming removed 5 bases from V and 4 bases from J; junction bases left unmatched: 10. The CDR3 DNA sequence: TGTGCCAGCAGTCCCAGATTAGCGGGAGTGTCAGATACGCAGTATTTT. Translated, it gives CASSPRLAGVSDTQYF.

The count of this clone is one. The chain links TRBV5-1 to TRBJ1-1; 12 bases agree with TRBD1. Germline assignment: CDR1 SGHRS and CDR2 YFSETQ. V gave up 0 bases and J gave up 1 base; unmatched junction bases: 4. This CDR3 contains 17 residues. The CDR3 spells CASSLGDRGQTNTEAFF. The CDR3 DNA reads TGCGCCAGCAGCTTGGGGGACAGGGGGCAGACGAACACTGAAGCTTTCTTT.

The V gene is TRBV6-1, the J gene TRBJ1-4; D might be TRBD1 (5 bases). Germline V gene sequence: CDR1 MNHNS, CDR2 SASEGT. The V end was cut by 6 bases, the J end by 7 bases, with 9 bases between. There are 12 residues in the CDR3. The chain's CDR3 is CASRGPIEKLFF. CDR3 sequence (DNA): TGTGCCAGCAGGGGGCCAATTGAAAAACTGTTTTTT.

About this clone itself: Distinct nucleotide sequences in the sample also encode this CDR3. The V and J genes are TRBV2 and TRBJ2-1; D gene uncertain. CDR3 length: 11 residues. CDR1 is SNHLY and CDR2 is FYNNEI in the germline V gene. Trimming left V 4 bases short and J 7 bases short, with 5 bases between. The CDR3 loop is CASSVENEQFF. The CDR3 nucleotides are TGTGCCAGCAGTGTAGAAAATGAGCAGTTCTTC. The full variable domain, completed using reference TRBV2 and TRBJ2-1, is EPEVTQTPSHQVTQMGQEVILRCVPISNHLYFYWYRQILGQKVEFLVSFYNNEISEKSEIFDDQFSVERPDGSNFTLKIRSTKLEDSAMYFCASSVENEQFFGPGTRLTVL.

The chain employs TRBV28 and TRBJ2-7; 9 positions agree with TRBD1. The CDR3 spans 16 residues. The V segment lost 8 bases and the J segment 3 bases; nucleotides outside the gene matches: 14. Per the germline V gene, CDR1 is MDHEN and CDR2 is SYDVKM. As DNA, the CDR3 is TGTGCCAGCCAGAATCGGACAGGGGCTATTGTCTACGAGCAGTACTTC. As protein: CASQNRTGAIVYEQYF.